The present T cell receptor beta chain was sequenced within a study of T-cell memory formation after mild COVID-19. About the study: TCR clusters were mostly donor specific.

Amplification by 5'RACE using constant-segment primers produced TCR alpha and TCR beta cDNA libraries that carried sample barcodes and UMIs. TCRdb re-derived calls from the 5' RACE reads in MiXCR, one entry per CDR3 protein. The sample consists of 350,000 to 400,000 distinct CDR3 sequences, approximately 15% of them appearing once. On this clonotype: Its antigen is still unknown.

Study-wide findings and caveats: Contracting clones localized mainly to CM and EM when CD4+ and mainly to EMRA when CD8+. Clones that got smaller from day 15 to 85 had even CD4/CD8, while clones growing later tipped toward CD4+.

Trimming took 4 bases from V and 6 from J; bases not matched to a gene: 10. This CDR3 is built from 14 residues. Germline loops: CDR1 DFQATT, CDR2 SNEGSKA (reference sequence). This rearrangement joins TRBV20-1 to TRBJ1-2, with 8 bases that match TRBD1. The sequence came from a man aged 18 to 30 who had mild COVID-19 (a few samples of this study predate the infection). Cell type and time point are not known. The sequencing input was PBMCs or a T cell subset sorted from them (not recorded which). The CDR3 DNA reads TGCAGTGCTACCAATTCGGGACAGGTGGATGGCTACACCTTC. Amino acids: CSATNSGQVDGYTF.